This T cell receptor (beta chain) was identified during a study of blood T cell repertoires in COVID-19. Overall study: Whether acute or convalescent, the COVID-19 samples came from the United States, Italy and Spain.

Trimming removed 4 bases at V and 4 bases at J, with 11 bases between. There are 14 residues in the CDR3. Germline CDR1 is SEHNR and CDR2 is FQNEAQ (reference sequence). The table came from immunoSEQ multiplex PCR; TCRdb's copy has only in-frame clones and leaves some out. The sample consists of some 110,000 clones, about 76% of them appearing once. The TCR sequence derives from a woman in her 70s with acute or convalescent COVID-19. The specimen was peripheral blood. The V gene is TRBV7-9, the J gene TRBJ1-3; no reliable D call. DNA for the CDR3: TGTGCCAGCAGCTCAGGTTCACCCGGAAACACCATATATTTT. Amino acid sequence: CASSSGSPGNTIYF.